This T cell receptor (beta chain) was retrieved from a study of early T cells in non-severe SARS-CoV-2 infection. Across the study: The sequenced material was bulk RNA from unsorted whole blood, and its chains were unpaired. Study outcomes and limitations: Matching results from VDJdb favored anti-spike CD8 responses, leaving private and CD4 specificities undetected.

Individually, cDNA molecules had unique molecular identifiers attached to them. Each CDR3 protein gets one entry after TCRdb re-called the 5' RACE reads with MiXCR. The sample contains 42,000 or so distinct CDR3 sequences, 9.5% to 13% of which appear only once. The junction had 7 bases not matched to a gene; V was cut back by 5 bases and J by 0 bases. Per the germline V gene, CDR1 is DFQATT and CDR2 is SNEGSKA (reference sequence). This CDR3 comprises 17 residues. Concerning this clonotype itself: The antigen remains undetermined.

Material for sequencing was whole blood. The V gene is TRBV20-1, the J gene TRBJ2-1, with TRBD2 identical over 13 bases. This receptor was identified in an adult who was a healthcare worker with PCR-confirmed SARS-CoV-2 infection or an uninfected control (not recorded which). The CDR3 nucleotides are TGCAGTGCTTACGGGACTAGCGGGATCAGCTCCTACAATGAGCAGTTCTTC. As protein: CSAYGTSGISSYNEQFF.